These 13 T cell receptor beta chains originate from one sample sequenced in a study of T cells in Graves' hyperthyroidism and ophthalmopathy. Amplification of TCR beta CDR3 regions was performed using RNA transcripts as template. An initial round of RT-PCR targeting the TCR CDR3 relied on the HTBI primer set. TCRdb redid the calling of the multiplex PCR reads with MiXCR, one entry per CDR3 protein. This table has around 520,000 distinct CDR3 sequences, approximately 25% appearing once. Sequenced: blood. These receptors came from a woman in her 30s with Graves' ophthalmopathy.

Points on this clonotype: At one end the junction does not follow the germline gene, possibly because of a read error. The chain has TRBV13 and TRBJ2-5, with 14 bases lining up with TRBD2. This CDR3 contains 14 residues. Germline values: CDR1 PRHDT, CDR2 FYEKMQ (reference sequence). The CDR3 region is CASSTTSGGETKYF. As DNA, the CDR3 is TGTGCCAGCAGCACGACTAGCGGGGGGGAGACCAAGTACTTC.

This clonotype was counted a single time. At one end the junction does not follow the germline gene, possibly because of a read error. CDR3 sequence (DNA): TGTGCCAGCAGTTCCTCGCGGACAGGGGGGGGTTATGCCTACACCTTC. Protein sequence: CASSSSRTGGGYAYTF. The chain recombines TRBV28 with TRBJ1-2; 10 positions match TRBD1. Germline lookup yields CDR1 MDHEN and CDR2 SYDVKM. CDR3 size: 16 residues.

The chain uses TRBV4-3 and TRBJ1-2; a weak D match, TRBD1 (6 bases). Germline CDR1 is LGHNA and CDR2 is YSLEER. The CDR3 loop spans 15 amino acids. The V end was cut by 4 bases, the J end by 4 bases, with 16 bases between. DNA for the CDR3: TGCGCCAGCAGCCCGGCCGGGACAAGTTTCTATGGCTACACCTTC. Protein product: CASSPAGTSFYGYTF.

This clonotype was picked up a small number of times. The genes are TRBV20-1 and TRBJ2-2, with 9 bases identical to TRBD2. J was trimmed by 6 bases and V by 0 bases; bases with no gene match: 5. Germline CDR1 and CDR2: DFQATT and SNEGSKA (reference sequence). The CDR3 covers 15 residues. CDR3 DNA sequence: TGCAGTGCTAGAGATCCACGCGGGGGGGCCGGGGAGCTGTTTTTT. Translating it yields CSARDPRGGAGELFF.

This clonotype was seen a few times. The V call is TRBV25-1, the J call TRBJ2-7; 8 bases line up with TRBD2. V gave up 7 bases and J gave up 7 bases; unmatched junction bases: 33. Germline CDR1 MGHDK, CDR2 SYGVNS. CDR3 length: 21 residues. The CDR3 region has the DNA TGTGCCAGCAACCCAACAGGGTTTCATCGGGAGGGCCTTCGTCCCGGTTGGGAGCAGTACTTC. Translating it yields CASNPTGFHREGLRPGWEQYF.

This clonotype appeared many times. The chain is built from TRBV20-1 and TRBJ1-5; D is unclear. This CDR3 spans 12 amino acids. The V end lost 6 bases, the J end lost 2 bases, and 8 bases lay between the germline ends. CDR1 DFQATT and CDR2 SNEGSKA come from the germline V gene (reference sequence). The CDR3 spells CSANQGNQPQHF. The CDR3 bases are TGCAGTGCCAATCAGGGCAATCAGCCCCAGCATTTT.

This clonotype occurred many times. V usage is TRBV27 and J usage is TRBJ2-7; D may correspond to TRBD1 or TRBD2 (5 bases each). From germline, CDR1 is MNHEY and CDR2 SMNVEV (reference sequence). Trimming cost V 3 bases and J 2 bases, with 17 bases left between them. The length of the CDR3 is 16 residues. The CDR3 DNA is TGTGCCAGCAGTTTCAGGTCAAGAGGGGTTCCCTACGAGCAGTACTTC. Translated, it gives CASSFRSRGVPYEQYF.

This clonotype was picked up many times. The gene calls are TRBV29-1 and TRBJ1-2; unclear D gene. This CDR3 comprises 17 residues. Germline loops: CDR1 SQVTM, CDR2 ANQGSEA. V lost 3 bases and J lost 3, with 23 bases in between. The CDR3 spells CSVDQVGARWDDYGYTF. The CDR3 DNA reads TGCAGCGTTGATCAGGTGGGCGCACGATGGGATGACTATGGCTACACCTTC.

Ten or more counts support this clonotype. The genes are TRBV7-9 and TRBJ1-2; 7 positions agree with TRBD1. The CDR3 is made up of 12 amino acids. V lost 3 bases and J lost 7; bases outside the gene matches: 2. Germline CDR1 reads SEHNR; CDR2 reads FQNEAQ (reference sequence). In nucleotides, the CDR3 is TGTGCCAGCAGCTTGACAGGGCTTGGCTACACCTTC. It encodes CASSLTGLGYTF.

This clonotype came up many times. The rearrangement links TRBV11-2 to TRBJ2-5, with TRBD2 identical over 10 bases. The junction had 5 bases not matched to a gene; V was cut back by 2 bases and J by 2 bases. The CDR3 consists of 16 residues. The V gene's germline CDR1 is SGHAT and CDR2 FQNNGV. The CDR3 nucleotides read TGTGCCAGCAGCTTATTGTTAGCGGGGGGACAAGAGACCCAGTACTTC. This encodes CASSLLLAGGQETQYF.

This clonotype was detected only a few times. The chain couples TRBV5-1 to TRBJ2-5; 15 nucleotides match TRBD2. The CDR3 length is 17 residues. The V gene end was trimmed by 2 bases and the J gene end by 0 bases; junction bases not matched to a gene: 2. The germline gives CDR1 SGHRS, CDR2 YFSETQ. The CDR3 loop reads CASSFGTSGGYQETQYF. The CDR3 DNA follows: TGCGCCAGCAGCTTTGGGACTAGCGGGGGGTACCAAGAGACCCAGTACTTC.

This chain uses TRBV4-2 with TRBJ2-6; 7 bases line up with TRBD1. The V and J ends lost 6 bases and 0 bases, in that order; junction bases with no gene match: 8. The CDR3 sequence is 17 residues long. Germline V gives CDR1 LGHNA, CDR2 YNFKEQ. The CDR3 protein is CASRPPGQFSGANVLTF. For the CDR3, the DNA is TGTGCCAGCAGACCTCCGGGACAGTTCTCTGGGGCCAACGTCCTGACTTTC.

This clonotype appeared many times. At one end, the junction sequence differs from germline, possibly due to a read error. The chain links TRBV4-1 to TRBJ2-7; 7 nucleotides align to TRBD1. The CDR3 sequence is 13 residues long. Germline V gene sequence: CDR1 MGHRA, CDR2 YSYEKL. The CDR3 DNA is TGCGCCAGCAGCCAAGTTGGACGGGCCGGACAGGACTTC. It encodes CASSQVGRAGQDF.